The T cell receptor (beta chain) described here comes from a study of blood T cell repertoires in COVID-19. Overall study context: Sample material is recorded as cDNA or gDNA derived from T cells, B-cell-depleted T cells, or PBMCs.

Clones were read by immunoSEQ multiplex PCR, and TCRdb kept only the in-frame ones, dropping some. The sample yields approximately 200,000 clones, almost 90% seen once. The CDR3 is 13 residues long. Trimming cost V 1 base and J 2 bases, with 6 bases left between them. Germline V lookup: CDR1 LGHDT, CDR2 YNNKEL (reference sequence). This chain connects TRBV3-1 (or the pseudogene TRBV3-2) to TRBJ2-7; D is unclear. The receptor comes from an older woman with acute or convalescent COVID-19. Sequencing was carried out using peripheral blood. The CDR3 region is CASSQVRAYEQYF. CDR3 nucleotide sequence: TGTGCCAGCAGCCAAGTTCGGGCCTACGAGCAGTACTTC.